The next 21 T cell receptor beta chains were all read from a single sample in a study of blood T cell repertoires in COVID-19. Profiling relied on immunoSEQ multiplex PCR, and the TCRdb table lists in-frame clones only, not all of them. The repertoire holds under 500,000 clones, with 80% to 90% as singletons. Sequencing was done on a sample of peripheral blood. Receptor source: a woman under 40 with acute or convalescent COVID-19.

This clone was seen once. J is TRBJ1-5 and V is TRBV28, with no clear D. V lost 5 bases to trimming and J lost 6 bases, with 23 bases between them. In germline, CDR1 is MDHEN, CDR2 SYDVKM. The CDR3 totals 17 residues. CDR3 sequence reads: CASSAAGRVLGIQPQHF. The CDR3 coding sequence is TGTGCCAGCAGTGCCGCGGGTAGGGTGCTAGGGATTCAGCCCCAGCATTTT.

V gene TRBV3-1 (or the pseudogene TRBV3-2) combines with J gene TRBJ2-1; perhaps TRBD2 as D (6 bases). The V gene's germline CDR1 is LGHDT and CDR2 YNNKEL (reference sequence). V was shortened by 1 base and J by 9 bases, with 19 bases between the two germline ends. CDR3 length: 16 amino acids. The CDR3, as DNA: TGTGCCAGCAGCCAAGCAGCGACCATTATGGGGGGTGAGCAGTTCTTC. Its protein product is CASSQAATIMGGEQFF.

In its sample, this clone was seen once. This chain uses TRBV4-2 with TRBJ2-7; 14 bases are a match to TRBD2. The J segment lost 7 bases and the V segment lost 4 bases, leaving 18 bases of the junction unmatched. Germline CDR1 LGHNA, CDR2 YNFKEQ. CDR3 length: 19 amino acids. CDR3 loop: CASSPLGLAGGPAGREQYF. The DNA for the CDR3 is TGTGCCAGCAGCCCACTTGGACTAGCGGGGGGACCGGCGGGGAGAGAGCAGTACTTC.

V gene TRBV2 combines with J gene TRBJ2-2; 7 bases fit TRBD1. The CDR3 is 14 residues long. Looked up from germline, CDR1 is SNHLY and CDR2 is FYNNEI. After removal of 10 bases from V and 2 bases from J, the junction contained 7 bases not matched to a gene. The CDR3: CATEGADNTGELFF. CDR3 nucleotide sequence: TGTGCCACCGAGGGGGCGGATAACACCGGGGAGCTGTTTTTT.

V and J are TRBV7-6 and TRBJ2-7; D gene ambiguous. This CDR3 has 16 residues. V shed 0 bases and J shed 3 bases, with 15 bases lying between them. CDR1 and CDR2 from the germline V gene are SGHVS and FNYEAQ. Here the CDR3 reads CASSLAPRSSNYEQYF. The CDR3 DNA is TGTGCCAGCAGCTTAGCCCCCCGCTCCTCTAACTACGAGCAGTACTTC.

The V gene is TRBV15, the J gene TRBJ2-5; possibly TRBD1 for D (5 bases). Trimming took 5 bases from V and 4 from J, leaving 17 bases between them. Germline V lookup: CDR1 LNHNV, CDR2 YYDKDF (reference sequence). CDR3 length: 15 residues. The CDR3 coding sequence is TGTGCCACCAGCGGCCTTGGGGCCACGGGAGAGACCCAGTACTTC. The encoded protein is CATSGLGATGETQYF. Filled out from reference TRBV15 and TRBJ2-5, the complete variable domain reads DAMVIQNPRYQVTQFGKPVTLSCSQTLNHNVMYWYQQKSSQAPKLLFHYYDKDFNNEADTPDNFQSRRPNTSFCFLDIRSPGLGDTAMYLCATSGLGATGETQYFGPGTRLLVL.

This chain connects TRBV11-3 to TRBJ2-1; D call uncertain. The CDR3 extends over 13 amino acids. Per germline, CDR1 SGHNT and CDR2 YENEEA. Trimming pared 2 bases from V and 9 bases from J, leaving 11 bases between. The CDR3 spells CASSLSTSAEQFF. In DNA, the CDR3 is TGTGCCAGCAGCTTATCCACCAGCGCTGAGCAGTTCTTC.

This chain links TRBV5-1 with TRBJ2-3; maybe TRBD1 (5 bases). V lost 0 bases and J 6 bases, leaving 20 bases between the germline ends. The CDR3 totals 17 residues. Germline CDR1 and CDR2: SGHRS and YFSETQ. In DNA form, the CDR3 reads TGCGCCAGCAGCTTGGATGCTGCAGGGCCCACTGGGGATACGCAGTATTTT. It codes for CASSLDAAGPTGDTQYF.

This chain joins TRBV2 and TRBJ2-7; TRBD1 agrees at 7 bases. V shed 6 bases, J shed 3 bases, and the junction held 11 bases outside the gene matches. Per the germline V gene, CDR1 is SNHLY and CDR2 is FYNNEI. The CDR3 has 15 amino acids. The CDR3 DNA follows: TGTGCCAGCAGACAGAGACAGGGACGAGGCTACGAGCAGTACTTC. It specifies CASRQRQGRGYEQYF.

The J gene is TRBJ1-5, the V gene TRBV29-1; TRBD1 might be the D (5 bases). The CDR3 loop spans 13 amino acids. Per the germline V gene, CDR1 is SQVTM and CDR2 is ANQGSEA. V lost 6 bases and J 3 bases, leaving 12 bases between the germline ends. CDR3 coding DNA: TGCAGCGTCGCCCGGGGACTCAATCAGCCCCAGCATTTT. Residues: CSVARGLNQPQHF.

V gene TRBV11-2 combines with J gene TRBJ2-3; 7 nucleotides agree with TRBD2. Germline V lookup: CDR1 SGHAT, CDR2 FQNNGV. The ends lost 4 bases at V and 6 bases at J; junction bases unmatched: 13. The CDR3 is 16 amino acids. DNA for the CDR3: TGTGCCAGCAGCTATCGCGGGAGTAGGGTACAGGATACGCAGTATTTT. Protein sequence: CASSYRGSRVQDTQYF.

As to this clone: The same CDR3 also results from other DNA sequences found in this sample. V is TRBV18 and J is TRBJ2-3, with 8 bases lining up with TRBD2. CDR3 length: 13 residues. Germline assignment: CDR1 KGHSH and CDR2 LQKENI. The junction had 2 bases not matched to a gene; V was cut back by 6 bases and J by 3 bases. CDR3 in amino acids: CASSTGGTDTQYF. The DNA of the CDR3 is TGTGCCAGCTCGACGGGGGGGACAGATACGCAGTATTTT.

The chain combines TRBV10-1 with TRBJ2-3; maybe TRBD1 (6 bases). V gave up 2 bases and J gave up 10 bases, with 10 bases separating them. The CDR3 runs 12 residues. Germline V lookup: CDR1 WNHNN, CDR2 SYGVQD (reference sequence). The CDR3 is CASSEQDSAQYF. CDR3 coding DNA: TGCGCCAGCAGTGAGCAGGACAGCGCGCAGTATTTT.

The genes are TRBV2 and TRBJ2-1; D call uncertain. V was shortened by 4 bases and J by 12 bases, with 10 bases between the two germline ends. The CDR3 runs to 11 residues. CDR1 and CDR2 (germline): SNHLY, FYNNEI. CDR3 loop: CASSVAVRQFF. The CDR3 nucleotides are TGTGCCAGCAGTGTCGCAGTTCGGCAGTTCTTC. The full variable domain, in which reference TRBV2 and TRBJ2-1 provide the parts outside the CDR3, is EPEVTQTPSHQVTQMGQEVILRCVPISNHLYFYWYRQILGQKVEFLVSFYNNEISEKSEIFDDQFSVERPDGSNFTLKIRSTKLEDSAMYFCASSVAVRQFFGPGTRLTVL.

The CDR3 DNA reads as TGTGCCAGCAGGATGGACAGGGGGGCGACAGATACGCAGTATTTT. Encoded protein: CASRMDRGATDTQYF. J is TRBJ2-3 and V is TRBV6-5, with 10 bases identical to TRBD1. The germline V gene encodes CDR1 MNHEY and CDR2 SVGAGI. V trimming: 6 bases; J trimming: 3 bases; junction bases outside the gene matches: 6. CDR3 size: 15 residues.

The rearrangement uses TRBV11-2 and TRBJ2-5; D unclear. V was clipped by 1 base and J by 1 base, with 4 bases between them. The V gene's germline CDR1 is SGHAT and CDR2 FQNNGV. The CDR3 is made up of 13 amino acids. CDR3 region: CASSLVAQETQYF. The CDR3 DNA reads as TGTGCCAGCAGCTTAGTAGCCCAAGAGACCCAGTACTTC.

Regarding this clone: This could be a read error, since a much larger clone is one nucleotide away. The chain is built from TRBV5-4 and TRBJ1-1; tentatively, D is TRBD1 (6 bases). The CDR3 sequence is 14 residues long. The V gene's germline CDR1 is SGHNT and CDR2 YYREEE (reference sequence). V was clipped by 1 base and J by 1 base, with 8 bases between them. The CDR3 nucleotides are TGTGCCAGCAGCTTGACAGGGAGGAACACTGAAGCTTTCTTT. It translates to CASSLTGRNTEAFF.

The rearrangement links TRBV29-1 to TRBJ1-2; 9 bases are shared with TRBD1. The CDR3 totals 11 residues. The germline CDR1 and CDR2 sequences are SQVTM and ANQGSEA. The ends lost 7 bases at V and 7 bases at J; junction bases unmatched: 4. The CDR3 protein is CSAGTGIGYTF. DNA for the CDR3: TGCAGCGCCGGGACAGGGATTGGCTACACCTTC.

The genes are TRBV4-1 and TRBJ1-1, with unresolved D. Between the trimmed V and J ends, which lost 1 base and 4 bases, there was a span of 13 bases. Germline CDR1 reads MGHRA; CDR2 reads YSYEKL. CDR3 length: 15 amino acids. As DNA, the CDR3 is TGCGCCAGCAGCCAAGGGTCCGGGGTCCGCACTGAAGCTTTCTTT. Translating gives CASSQGSGVRTEAFF.

The chain links TRBV28 to TRBJ2-7; 9 bases match TRBD1. The CDR3 runs to 15 residues. J was trimmed by 7 bases and V by 7 bases; bases with no gene match: 14. Germline-derived CDR1 and CDR2 are MDHEN and SYDVKM. CDR3 sequence: CASTTSRTGVGEQYF. CDR3 DNA sequence: TGTGCCAGCACCACGTCAAGGACAGGGGTCGGGGAGCAGTACTTC.

V usage is TRBV27 and J usage is TRBJ2-3; the D gene is possibly TRBD1 (6 bases). From germline, CDR1 is MNHEY and CDR2 SMNVEV (reference sequence). The CDR3 has 15 residues. V lost 6 bases, J lost 3 bases, and 16 bases lay in between. The CDR3 region is CASRGTGWGTDTQYF. The CDR3, as DNA: TGTGCCAGCAGGGGAACAGGGTGGGGGACAGATACGCAGTATTTT.